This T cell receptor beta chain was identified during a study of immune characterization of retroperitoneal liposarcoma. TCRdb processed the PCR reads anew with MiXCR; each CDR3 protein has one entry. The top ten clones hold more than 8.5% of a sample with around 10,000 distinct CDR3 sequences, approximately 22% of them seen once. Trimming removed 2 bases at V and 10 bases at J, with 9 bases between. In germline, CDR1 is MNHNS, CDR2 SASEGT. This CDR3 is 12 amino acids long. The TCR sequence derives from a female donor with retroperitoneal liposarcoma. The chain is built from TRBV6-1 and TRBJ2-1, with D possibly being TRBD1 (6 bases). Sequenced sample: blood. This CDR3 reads CASSERGTEQFF. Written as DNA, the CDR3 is TGTGCCAGCAGTGAAAGGGGGACAGAGCAGTTCTTC.